A single sample gave rise to the 9 T cell receptor beta chains below, sequenced in a study of regulatory T cells in long-lasting Graves disease (dated by TCRdb to the early 2020s). Read against the paper, the sample's time point label means: newly diagnosed GD, antithyroid drugs for less than 3 months. For both TCR sequencing and RNA sequencing, RNA was extracted from PBMCs in TRIzol. The receptor library was made with multiplex PCR. TCRdb records Illumina HiSeq 4000 as the sequencer. TCR beta libraries were built with iRepertoire HTBI primers and Arm-PCR amplification of CDR3 regions. In TCRdb, the public reads were trimmed at Q25 with fastp and aligned with MiXCR, with productive beta chains retained. Rows merge per CDR3 protein into single entries with the most common DNA and genes. Present in this sample are 360,000 or so distinct CDR3 sequences, 16% of which were seen just once. About 32% of the sample is in the top ten clones.

The same data also went into a second study, on T cells in Graves' hyperthyroidism and ophthalmopathy.

The material was peripheral blood mononuclear cells (PBMCs), obtained at new diagnosis, from a patient treated with antithyroid drugs. The receptors stem from a man in his forties or fifties with Graves disease. Donor details come from another sample of the same person, matched by shared clones.

This clonotype was recorded many times. V gene TRBV28 combines with J gene TRBJ1-2; 8 bases fit TRBD1. The CDR3 covers 14 residues. J lost 5 bases, V lost 3 bases, and 5 bases had no gene match. Germline V gene lookup returns CDR1 MDHEN and CDR2 SYDVKM. For the CDR3, the DNA is TGTGCCAGCAGTTTTCGGGACAGGCATTATGGCTACACCTTC. It codes for CASSFRDRHYGYTF.

The V call is TRBV10-3, the J call TRBJ2-1, with a possible D match to TRBD2 (6 bases). Germline V gives CDR1 ENHRY, CDR2 SYGVKD. V lost 9 bases, J lost 4 bases, and 16 bases lay in between. The CDR3 is 14 amino acids. CDR3 nucleotides: TGTGCCATTCAACCCGGGGGACCTTACAATGAGCAGTTCTTC. This encodes CAIQPGGPYNEQFF.

This clonotype has a count of ten or more. The chain combines TRBV7-6 with TRBJ2-5; tentative D call: TRBD1 (6 bases). The V gene's germline CDR1 is SGHVS and CDR2 FNYEAQ. V lost 0 bases and J lost 2, with 10 bases in between. CDR3 length equals 15 residues. CDR3 sequence: CASSLADRGQETQYF. The CDR3 DNA is TGTGCCAGCAGCTTAGCGGACAGAGGACAAGAGACCCAGTACTTC.

This clonotype occurred many times. The chain links TRBV5-5 to TRBJ2-1; 12 nucleotides align to TRBD2. Gene TRBJ2-5 matches the end of the DNA better, so the J call may be wrong. The CDR3 has 16 amino acids. Germline lookup yields CDR1 SGHKS and CDR2 YYEKEE (reference sequence). The CDR3 protein is CASSTGLAGNQETQYF. The DNA of the CDR3 is TGTGCCAGCAGCACTGGACTAGCGGGGAACCAAGAGACCCAGTACTTC.

This clonotype was seen many times. The chain couples TRBV4-3 to TRBJ1-6; weak D call: TRBD1 (5 bases). The CDR3 sequence is 15 residues long. The germline V gene encodes CDR1 LGHNA and CDR2 YSLEER. The V and J ends lost 0 bases and 7 bases respectively, with 10 bases between them. The CDR3 bases are TGCGCCAGCAGCCAAGACGGCCAGGGCAATTCACCCCTCCACTTT. Translation: CASSQDGQGNSPLHF.

In this sample, this clonotype turned up many times. V gene TRBV7-9 combines with J gene TRBJ1-1, with a weak D call TRBD1 (5 bases). V was cut by 4 bases and J by 4 bases, with 10 bases left in between. Germline CDR1 and CDR2: SEHNR and FQNEAQ (reference sequence). The CDR3 is 13 amino acids. CDR3 in amino acids: CASSSQGTTEAFF. The DNA for the CDR3 is TGTGCCAGCAGCTCCCAGGGAACCACTGAAGCTTTCTTT.

V usage is TRBV5-4 and J usage is TRBJ1-1, with 9 bases matching TRBD1. V lost 4 bases, J lost 4 bases, and 8 bases stayed unmatched. The CDR3 is made up of 15 amino acids. Looked up from germline, CDR1 is SGHNT and CDR2 is YYREEE (reference sequence). CDR3 region: CASSREGDRVTEAFF. The CDR3 bases are TGTGCCAGCAGCAGGGAAGGGGACAGGGTCACTGAAGCTTTCTTT.

The genes are TRBV5-5 and TRBJ2-3; 10 bases line up with TRBD2. The CDR3 is 17 amino acids. J gave up 0 bases and V 2 bases, and 6 bases lay outside the gene matches. Per germline, CDR1 SGHKS and CDR2 YYEKEE (reference sequence). The DNA of the CDR3 is TGTGCCAGCAGCTTCCCAGCGGGGGGGTTTAGCACAGATACGCAGTATTTT. Translation: CASSFPAGGFSTDTQYF.

This clonotype was detected ten times or more. J is TRBJ1-2 and V is TRBV30, with no clear D. The CDR3 loop spans 15 amino acids. Deletions cut 0 bases from V and 2 bases from J, with 13 bases between. Germline CDR1 is GTSNPN and CDR2 is SVGIG (reference sequence). In DNA form, the CDR3 reads TGTGCCTGGAGTGTACCAAGACTGTGGAACTATGGCTACACCTTC. Its translation is CAWSVPRLWNYGYTF.